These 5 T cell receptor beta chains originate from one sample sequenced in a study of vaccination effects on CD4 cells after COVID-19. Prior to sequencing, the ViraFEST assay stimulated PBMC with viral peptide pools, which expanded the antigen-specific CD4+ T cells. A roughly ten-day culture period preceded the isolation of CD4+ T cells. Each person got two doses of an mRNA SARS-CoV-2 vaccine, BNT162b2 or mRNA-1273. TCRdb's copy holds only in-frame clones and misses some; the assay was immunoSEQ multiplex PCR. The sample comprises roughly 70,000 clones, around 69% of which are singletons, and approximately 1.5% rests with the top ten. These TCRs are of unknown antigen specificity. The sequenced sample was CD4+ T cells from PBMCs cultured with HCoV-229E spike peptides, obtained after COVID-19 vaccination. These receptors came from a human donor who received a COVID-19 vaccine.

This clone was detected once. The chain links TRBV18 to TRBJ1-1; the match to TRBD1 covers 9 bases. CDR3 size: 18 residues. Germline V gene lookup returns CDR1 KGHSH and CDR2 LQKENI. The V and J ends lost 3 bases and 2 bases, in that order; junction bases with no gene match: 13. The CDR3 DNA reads TGTGCCAGCTCACCGCGAACCACCGGGACAGGGCCTAACACTGAAGCTTTCTTT. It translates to CASSPRTTGTGPNTEAFF.

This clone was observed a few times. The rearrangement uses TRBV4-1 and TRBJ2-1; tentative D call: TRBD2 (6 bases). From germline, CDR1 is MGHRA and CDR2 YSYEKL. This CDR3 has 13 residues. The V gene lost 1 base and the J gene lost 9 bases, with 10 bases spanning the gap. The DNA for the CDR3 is TGCGCCAGCAGCCAAGCTGGGGGAGGTGAGCAGTTCTTC. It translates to CASSQAGGGEQFF.

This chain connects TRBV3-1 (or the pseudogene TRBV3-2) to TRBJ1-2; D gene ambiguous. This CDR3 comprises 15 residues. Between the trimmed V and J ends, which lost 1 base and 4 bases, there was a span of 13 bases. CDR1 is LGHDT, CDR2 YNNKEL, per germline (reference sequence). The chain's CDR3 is CASSQGSGPGYGYTF. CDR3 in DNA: TGTGCCAGCAGCCAAGGCTCCGGGCCTGGCTATGGCTACACCTTC.

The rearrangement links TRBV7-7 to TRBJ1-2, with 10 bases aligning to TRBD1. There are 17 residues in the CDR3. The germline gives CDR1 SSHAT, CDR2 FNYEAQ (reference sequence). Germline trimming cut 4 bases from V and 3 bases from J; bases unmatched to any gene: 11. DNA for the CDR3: TGTGCCAGCAGCTCCCGGGACAGGGGTCAGGTTTACTATGGCTACACCTTC. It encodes CASSSRDRGQVYYGYTF.

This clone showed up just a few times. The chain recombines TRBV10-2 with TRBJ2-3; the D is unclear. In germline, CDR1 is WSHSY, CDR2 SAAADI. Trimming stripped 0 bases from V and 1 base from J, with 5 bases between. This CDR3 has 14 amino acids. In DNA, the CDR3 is TGCGCCAGCAGTGAGTCGGGTCGCACAGATACGCAGTATTTT. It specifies CASSESGRTDTQYF.